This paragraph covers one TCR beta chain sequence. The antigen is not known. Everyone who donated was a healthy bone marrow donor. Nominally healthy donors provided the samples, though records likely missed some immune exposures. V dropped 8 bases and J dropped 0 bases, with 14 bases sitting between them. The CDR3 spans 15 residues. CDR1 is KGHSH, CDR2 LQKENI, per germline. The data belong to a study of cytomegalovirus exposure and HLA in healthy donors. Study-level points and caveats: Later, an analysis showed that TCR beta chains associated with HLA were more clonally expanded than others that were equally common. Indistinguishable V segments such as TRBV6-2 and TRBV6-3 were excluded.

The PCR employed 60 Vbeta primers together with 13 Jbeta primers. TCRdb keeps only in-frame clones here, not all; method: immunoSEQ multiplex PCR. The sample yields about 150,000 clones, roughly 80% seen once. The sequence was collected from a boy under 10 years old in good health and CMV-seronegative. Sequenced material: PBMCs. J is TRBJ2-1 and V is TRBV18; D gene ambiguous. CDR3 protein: CASTPQRSSYNEQFF. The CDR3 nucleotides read TGTGCCAGCACCCCACAGAGGAGCTCCTACAATGAGCAGTTCTTC.